The 4 T cell receptor beta chains below all came from one sample that was sequenced in a study of technical replicates of blood from a few donors. Generated by immunoSEQ multiplex PCR, the TCRdb table keeps only in-frame clones and is missing some. The data contain 85,000 to 100,000 clones, roughly 95% of them singletons. What was sequenced was T cells isolated from PBMCs. These receptors all stem from a human donor in good health.

In DNA, the CDR3 is TGTGCCAGCAGCCCCGGACAGTCTGAAGCTTTCTTT. It translates to CASSPGQSEAFF. V is TRBV7-8 and J is TRBJ1-1, with D perhaps matching TRBD1 (6 bases). Germline lookup yields CDR1 SGHVS and CDR2 FQNEAQ. Between the trimmed V and J ends, which lost 5 bases and 6 bases, there was a span of 10 bases. This CDR3 spans 12 amino acids.

The V gene is TRBV2, the J gene TRBJ2-7; no clear D gene. The V gene's germline CDR1 is SNHLY and CDR2 FYNNEI. The CDR3 spans 13 residues. Between the trimmed V and J ends, which lost 4 bases and 2 bases, there was a span of 9 bases. CDR3 coding DNA: TGTGCCAGCAGTGGTGGGCAGACCTACGAGCAGTACTTC. Its protein product is CASSGGQTYEQYF.

The chain carries TRBV27 and TRBJ2-7, with TRBD1 as a possible D gene (5 bases). The CDR3 is 14 amino acids. CDR1 is MNHEY and CDR2 is SMNVEV in the germline V gene (reference sequence). Trimming took 5 bases from V and 3 from J, leaving 14 bases between them. The CDR3: CASSSTVDNYEQYF. CDR3 nucleotides: TGTGCCAGCAGTAGCACAGTGGACAACTACGAGCAGTACTTC.

The chain combines TRBV18 with TRBJ1-4; 7 positions agree with TRBD1. The CDR3 contains 13 residues. V shed 3 bases and J 7 bases; nucleotides not matched to a gene: 2. CDR1 is KGHSH, CDR2 LQKENI, per germline. The CDR3: CASSPTGVEKLFF. DNA of the CDR3: TGTGCCAGCTCACCCACAGGGGTTGAAAAACTGTTTTTT.